One sample yielded the 4 T cell receptor beta chains listed below, sequenced in a study of OX40 agonist ivuxolimab in advanced cancers. The assay was immunoSEQ multiplex PCR, and TCRdb's table has in-frame clones only and misses some. The data show 75,000 to 100,000 clones, about nine tenths seen once. The sequenced sample was CD4+ or CD8+ T cells sorted from blood, obtained in a trial of the OX40 agonist ivuxolimab. The origin of the receptors is an adult with an advanced solid tumor such as melanoma, head and neck, liver or kidney cancer.

This clone was detected only once. The chain employs TRBV9 and TRBJ2-5; possible D gene TRBD1, 6 bases. Germline CDR1 and CDR2: SGDLS and YYNGEE. Trimming cost V 0 bases and J 6 bases, with 12 bases left between them. The length of the CDR3 is 14 residues. CDR3 sequence (DNA): TGTGCCAGCAGCGTAGAGGGACAACCCCAGACCCAGTACTTC. It specifies CASSVEGQPQTQYF.

V is TRBV5-6 and J is TRBJ2-6; 9 bases align to TRBD2. This CDR3 region has 17 residues. V trimming: 0 bases; J trimming: 4 bases; junction bases outside the gene matches: 5. Germline V gene lookup returns CDR1 SGHDT and CDR2 YYEEEE. The CDR3 protein is CASSLDPRGGGANVLTF. CDR3 DNA sequence: TGTGCCAGCAGCTTGGACCCGCGGGGGGGCGGGGCCAACGTCCTGACTTTC.

This clone was found once. This chain joins TRBV5-1 and TRBJ1-1; 7 bases agree with TRBD1. The germline gives CDR1 SGHRS, CDR2 YFSETQ. With V trimmed by 4 bases and J by 1 base, 10 bases remained unmatched. CDR3 length: 16 residues. The CDR3 is CASSRGGDSANTEAFF. The CDR3 DNA reads as TGCGCCAGCAGCAGGGGTGGGGACAGCGCGAACACTGAAGCTTTCTTT.

The V gene is TRBV30, the J gene TRBJ2-1, with TRBD2 matching 11 bases. The V gene's germline CDR1 is GTSNPN and CDR2 SVGIG (reference sequence). The CDR3 is 13 residues long. The junction had 8 bases not matched to a gene; V was cut back by 0 bases and J by 16 bases. This CDR3 is CAWSVSSGRAEFF. The CDR3 DNA is TGTGCCTGGAGTGTAAGTAGCGGGAGGGCAGAATTCTTC.